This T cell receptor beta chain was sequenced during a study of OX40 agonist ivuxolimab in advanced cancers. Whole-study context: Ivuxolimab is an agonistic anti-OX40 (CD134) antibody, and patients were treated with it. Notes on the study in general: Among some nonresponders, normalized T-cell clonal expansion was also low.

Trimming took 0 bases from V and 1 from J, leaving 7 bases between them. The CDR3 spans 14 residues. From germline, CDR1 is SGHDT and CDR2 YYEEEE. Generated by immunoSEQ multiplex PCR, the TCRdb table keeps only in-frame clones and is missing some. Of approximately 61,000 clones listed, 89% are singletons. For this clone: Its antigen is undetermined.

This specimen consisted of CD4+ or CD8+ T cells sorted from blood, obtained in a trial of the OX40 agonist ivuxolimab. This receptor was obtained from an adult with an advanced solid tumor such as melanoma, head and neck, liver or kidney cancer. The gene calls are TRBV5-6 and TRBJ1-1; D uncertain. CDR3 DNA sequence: TGTGCCAGCAGCTTGGGACACTCGAACACTGAAGCTTTCTTT. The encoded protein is CASSLGHSNTEAFF. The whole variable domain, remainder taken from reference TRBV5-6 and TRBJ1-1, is DAGVTQSPTHLIKTRGQQVTLRCSPKSGHDTVSWYQQALGQGPQFIFQYYEEEERQRGNFPDRFSGHQFPNYSSELNVNALLLGDSALYLCASSLGHSNTEAFFGQGTRLTVV.